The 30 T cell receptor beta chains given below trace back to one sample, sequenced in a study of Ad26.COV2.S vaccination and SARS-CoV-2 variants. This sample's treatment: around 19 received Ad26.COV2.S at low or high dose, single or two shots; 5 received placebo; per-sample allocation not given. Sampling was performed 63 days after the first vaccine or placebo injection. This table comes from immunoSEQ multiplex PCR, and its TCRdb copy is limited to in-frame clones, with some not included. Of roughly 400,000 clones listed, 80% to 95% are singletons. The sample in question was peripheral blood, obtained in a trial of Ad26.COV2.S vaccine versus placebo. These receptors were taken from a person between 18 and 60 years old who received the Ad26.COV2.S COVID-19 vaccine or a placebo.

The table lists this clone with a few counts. The CDR3 DNA follows: TGCGCCAGCAGCTTGGTTGTGACAGGGAACTATGGCTACACCTTC. Its translation: CASSLVVTGNYGYTF. The V call is TRBV5-1, the J call TRBJ1-2; TRBD1 agrees at 7 bases. The ends lost 0 bases at V and 2 bases at J; junction bases unmatched: 4. CDR1 SGHRS and CDR2 YFSETQ come from the germline V gene. There are 15 residues in the CDR3.

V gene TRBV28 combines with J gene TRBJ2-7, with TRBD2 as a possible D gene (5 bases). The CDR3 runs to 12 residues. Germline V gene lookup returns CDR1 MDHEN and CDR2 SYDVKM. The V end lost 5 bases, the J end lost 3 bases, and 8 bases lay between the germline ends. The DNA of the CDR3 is TGTGCCAGCAGTCCCGGGGACTACGAGCAGTACTTC. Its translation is CASSPGDYEQYF.

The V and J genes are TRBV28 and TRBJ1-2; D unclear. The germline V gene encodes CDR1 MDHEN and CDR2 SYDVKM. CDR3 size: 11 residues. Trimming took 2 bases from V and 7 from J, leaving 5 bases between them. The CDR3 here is CASSLNRGYTF. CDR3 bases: TGTGCCAGCAGTTTAAATCGTGGCTACACCTTC.

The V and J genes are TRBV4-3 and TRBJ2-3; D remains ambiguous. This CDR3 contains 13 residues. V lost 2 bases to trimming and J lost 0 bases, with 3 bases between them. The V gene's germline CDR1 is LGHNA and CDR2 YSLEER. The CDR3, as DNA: TGCGCCAGCAGCCAATCTAGCACAGATACGCAGTATTTT. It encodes CASSQSSTDTQYF.

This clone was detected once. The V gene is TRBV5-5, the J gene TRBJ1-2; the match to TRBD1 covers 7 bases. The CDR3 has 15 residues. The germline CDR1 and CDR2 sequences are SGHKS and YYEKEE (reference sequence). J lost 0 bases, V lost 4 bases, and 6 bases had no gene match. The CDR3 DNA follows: TGTGCCAGCAGCATACAGGGGCCCGCTAACTATGGCTACACCTTC. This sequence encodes CASSIQGPANYGYTF.

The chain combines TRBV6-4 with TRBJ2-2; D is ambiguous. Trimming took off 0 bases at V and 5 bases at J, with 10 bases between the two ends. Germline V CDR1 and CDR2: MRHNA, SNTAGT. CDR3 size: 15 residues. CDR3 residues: CASSDSESGTGELFF. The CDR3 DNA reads TGTGCCAGCAGTGACTCGGAGAGTGGGACCGGGGAGCTGTTTTTT.

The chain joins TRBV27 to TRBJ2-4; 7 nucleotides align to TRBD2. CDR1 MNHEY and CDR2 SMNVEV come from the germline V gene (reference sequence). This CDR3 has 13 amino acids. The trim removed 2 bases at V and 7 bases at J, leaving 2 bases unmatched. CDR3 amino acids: CASSLLGGNIQYF. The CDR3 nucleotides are TGTGCCAGCAGTTTACTGGGGGGGAACATTCAGTACTTC.

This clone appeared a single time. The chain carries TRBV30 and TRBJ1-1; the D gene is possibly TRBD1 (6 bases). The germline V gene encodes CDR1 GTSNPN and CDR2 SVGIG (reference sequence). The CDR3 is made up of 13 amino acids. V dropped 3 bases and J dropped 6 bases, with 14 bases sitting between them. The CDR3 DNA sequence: TGTGCCTGGAGAGCCAGGGGCGGCGCTGAAGCTTTCTTT. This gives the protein CAWRARGGAEAFF.

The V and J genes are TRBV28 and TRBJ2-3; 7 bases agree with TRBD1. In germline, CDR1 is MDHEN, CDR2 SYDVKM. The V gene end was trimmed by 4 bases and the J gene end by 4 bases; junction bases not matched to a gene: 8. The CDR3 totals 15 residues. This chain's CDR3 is CASSSRDRRADTQYF. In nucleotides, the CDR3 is TGTGCCAGCAGTTCCCGGGACAGACGCGCAGATACGCAGTATTTT.

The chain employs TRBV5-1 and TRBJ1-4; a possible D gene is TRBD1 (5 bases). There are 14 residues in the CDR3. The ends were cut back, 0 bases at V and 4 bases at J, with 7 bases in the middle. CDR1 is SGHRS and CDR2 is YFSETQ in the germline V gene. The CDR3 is CASSLEGFNEKLFF. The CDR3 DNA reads TGCGCCAGCAGCTTGGAGGGGTTTAATGAAAAACTGTTTTTT. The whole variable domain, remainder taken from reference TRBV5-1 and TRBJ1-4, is KAGVTQTPRYLIKTRGQQVTLSCSPISGHRSVSWYQQTPGQGLQFLFEYFSETQRNKGNFPGRFSGRQFSNSRSEMNVSTLELGDSALYLCASSLEGFNEKLFFGSGTQLSVL.

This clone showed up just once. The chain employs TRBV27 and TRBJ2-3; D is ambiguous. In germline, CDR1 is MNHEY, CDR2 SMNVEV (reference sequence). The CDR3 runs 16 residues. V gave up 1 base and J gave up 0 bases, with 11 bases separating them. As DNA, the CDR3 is TGTGCCAGCAGTTTATACGGGCACATTAGCACAGATACGCAGTATTTT. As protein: CASSLYGHISTDTQYF.

The CDR3 bases are TGTGCCAGCAGTTACGCCGGGGCAGCCCAAGAGACCCAGTACTTC. This encodes CASSYAGAAQETQYF. This sequence joins TRBV6-5 and TRBJ2-5; D is tentatively TRBD1 or TRBD2 (5 bases each). The CDR3 loop spans 15 amino acids. V was clipped by 2 bases and J by 1 base, with 11 bases between them. Germline V lookup: CDR1 MNHEY, CDR2 SVGAGI.

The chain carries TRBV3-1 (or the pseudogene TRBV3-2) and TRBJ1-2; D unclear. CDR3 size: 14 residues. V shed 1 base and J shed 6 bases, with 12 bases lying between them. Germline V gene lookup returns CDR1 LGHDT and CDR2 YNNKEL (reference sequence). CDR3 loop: CASSQVEGRDGYTF. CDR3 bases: TGTGCCAGCAGCCAAGTAGAAGGGAGGGATGGCTACACCTTC.

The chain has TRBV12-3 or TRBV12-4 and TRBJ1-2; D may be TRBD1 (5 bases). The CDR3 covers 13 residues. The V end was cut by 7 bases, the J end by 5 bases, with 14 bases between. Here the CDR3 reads CASTQTVRYGYTF. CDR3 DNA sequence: TGTGCCAGCACCCAGACAGTTCGTTATGGCTACACCTTC.

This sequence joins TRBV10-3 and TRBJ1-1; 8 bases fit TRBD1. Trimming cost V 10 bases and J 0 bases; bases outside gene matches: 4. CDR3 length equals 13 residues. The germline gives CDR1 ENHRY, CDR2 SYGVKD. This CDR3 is CATGQGMNTEAFF. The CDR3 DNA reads TGTGCCACCGGACAGGGTATGAACACTGAAGCTTTCTTT.

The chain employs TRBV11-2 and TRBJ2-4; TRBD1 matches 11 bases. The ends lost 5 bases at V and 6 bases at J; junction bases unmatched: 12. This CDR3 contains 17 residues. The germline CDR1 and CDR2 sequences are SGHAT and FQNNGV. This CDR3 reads CASSPGTGGGVGNIQYF. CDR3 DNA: TGTGCCAGCAGCCCTGGGACAGGGGGGGGTGTTGGAAACATTCAGTACTTC.

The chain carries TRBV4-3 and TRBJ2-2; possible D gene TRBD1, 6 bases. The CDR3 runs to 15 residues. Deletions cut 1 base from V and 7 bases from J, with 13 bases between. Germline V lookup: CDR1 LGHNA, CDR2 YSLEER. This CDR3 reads CASSQGALGGGELFF. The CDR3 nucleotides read TGCGCCAGCAGCCAAGGCGCTTTAGGGGGCGGGGAGCTGTTTTTT.

The CDR3: CASSTREGWGNEQFF. As DNA, the CDR3 is TGTGCCAGCAGCACCCGGGAAGGGTGGGGCAATGAGCAGTTCTTC. V is TRBV9 and J is TRBJ2-1; weak D call: TRBD2 (5 bases). The CDR3 contains 15 residues. The germline gives CDR1 SGDLS, CDR2 YYNGEE. Trimming shortened V by 4 bases and J by 6 bases, and 17 bases separated the two germline ends. The full variable domain, in which reference TRBV9 and TRBJ2-1 provide the parts outside the CDR3, is DSGVTQTPKHLITATGQRVTLRCSPRSGDLSVYWYQQSLDQGLQFLIQYYNGEERAKGNILERFSAQQFPDLHSELNLSSLELGDSALYFCASSTREGWGNEQFFGPGTRLTVL.

This chain's CDR3 is CASSLYWGDTQYF. In nucleotides, the CDR3 is TGTGCCAGCAGCTTATACTGGGGGGATACGCAGTATTTT. V is TRBV7-2 and J is TRBJ2-3; TRBD1 or TRBD2 may be the D gene (5 bases each). The V end was cut by 2 bases, the J end by 6 bases, with 9 bases between. Germline CDR1 and CDR2: SGHTA and FQGNSA. The CDR3 consists of 13 residues.

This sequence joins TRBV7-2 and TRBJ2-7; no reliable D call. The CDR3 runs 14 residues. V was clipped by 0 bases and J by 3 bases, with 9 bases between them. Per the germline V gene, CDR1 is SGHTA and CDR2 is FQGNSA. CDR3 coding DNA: TGTGCCAGCAGCTTAGCCCTACAAAACTACGAGCAGTACTTC. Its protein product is CASSLALQNYEQYF.

CDR3 loop: CASSDGARRGPGFGTEAFF. The CDR3 DNA reads as TGTGCCAGCAGTGATGGCGCGCGCAGAGGTCCCGGTTTTGGTACTGAAGCTTTCTTT. This chain joins TRBV27 and TRBJ1-1; D is undetermined. CDR3 size: 19 residues. Trimming cost V 5 bases and J 5 bases, with 30 bases left between them. Germline V gene sequence: CDR1 MNHEY, CDR2 SMNVEV (reference sequence).

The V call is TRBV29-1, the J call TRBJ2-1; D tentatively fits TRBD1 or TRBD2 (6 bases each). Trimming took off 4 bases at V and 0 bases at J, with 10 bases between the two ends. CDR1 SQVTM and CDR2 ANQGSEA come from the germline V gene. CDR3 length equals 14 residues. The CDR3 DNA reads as TGCAGCGTTGTGCGGGACAACTCCTACAATGAGCAGTTCTTC. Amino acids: CSVVRDNSYNEQFF.

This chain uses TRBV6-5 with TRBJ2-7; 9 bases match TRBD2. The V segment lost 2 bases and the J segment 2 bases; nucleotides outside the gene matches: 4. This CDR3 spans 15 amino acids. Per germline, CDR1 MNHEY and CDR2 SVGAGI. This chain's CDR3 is CASSYTSGSAYEQYF. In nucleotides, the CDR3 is TGTGCCAGCAGTTACACTAGCGGGTCCGCCTACGAGCAGTACTTC.

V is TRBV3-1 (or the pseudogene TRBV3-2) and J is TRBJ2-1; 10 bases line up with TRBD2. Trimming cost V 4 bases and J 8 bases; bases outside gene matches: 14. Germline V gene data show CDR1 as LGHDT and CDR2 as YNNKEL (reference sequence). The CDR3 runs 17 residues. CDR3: CASSPTGLAGGGHEQFF. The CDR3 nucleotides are TGTGCCAGCAGCCCGACCGGATTAGCGGGGGGAGGCCATGAGCAGTTCTTC.

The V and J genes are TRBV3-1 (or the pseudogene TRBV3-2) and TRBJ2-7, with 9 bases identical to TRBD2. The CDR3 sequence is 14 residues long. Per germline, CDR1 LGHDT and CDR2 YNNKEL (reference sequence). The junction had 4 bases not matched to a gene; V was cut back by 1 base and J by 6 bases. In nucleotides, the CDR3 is TGTGCCAGCAGCCAAGGGCGGGGGGGCGGCGAGCAGTACTTC. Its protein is CASSQGRGGGEQYF.

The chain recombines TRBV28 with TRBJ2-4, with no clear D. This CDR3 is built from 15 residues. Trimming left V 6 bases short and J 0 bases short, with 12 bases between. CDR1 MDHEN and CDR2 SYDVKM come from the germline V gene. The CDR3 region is CASSHGSLAKNIQYF. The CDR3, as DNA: TGTGCCAGCAGCCACGGGTCCCTAGCCAAAAACATTCAGTACTTC.

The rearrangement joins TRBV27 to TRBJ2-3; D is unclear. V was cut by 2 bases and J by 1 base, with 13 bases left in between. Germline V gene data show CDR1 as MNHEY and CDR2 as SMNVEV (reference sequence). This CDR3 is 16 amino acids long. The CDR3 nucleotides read TGTGCCAGCAGTTTAACGAACCCCTGGGGCACAGATACGCAGTATTTT. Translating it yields CASSLTNPWGTDTQYF.

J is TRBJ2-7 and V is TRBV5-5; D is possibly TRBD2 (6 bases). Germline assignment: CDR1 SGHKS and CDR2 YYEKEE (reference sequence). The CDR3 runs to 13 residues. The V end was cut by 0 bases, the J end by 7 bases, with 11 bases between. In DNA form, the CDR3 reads TGTGCCAGCAGCTTGGCGGGGCGGGGTGAGCAGTACTTC. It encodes CASSLAGRGEQYF.

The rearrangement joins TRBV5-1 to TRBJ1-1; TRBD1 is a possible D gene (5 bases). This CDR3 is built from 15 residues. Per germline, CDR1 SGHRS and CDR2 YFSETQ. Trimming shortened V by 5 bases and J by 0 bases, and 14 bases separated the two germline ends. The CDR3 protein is CASRLGTDMNTEAFF. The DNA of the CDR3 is TGCGCCAGCAGACTGGGGACGGACATGAACACTGAAGCTTTCTTT.

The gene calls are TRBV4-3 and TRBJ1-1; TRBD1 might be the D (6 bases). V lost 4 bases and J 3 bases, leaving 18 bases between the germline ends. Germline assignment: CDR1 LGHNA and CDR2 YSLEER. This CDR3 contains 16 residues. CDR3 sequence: CASSLMGGGHYTEAFF. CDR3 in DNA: TGCGCCAGCAGCCTCATGGGCGGGGGGCATTACACTGAAGCTTTCTTT.